This is a list of T cell receptor beta chains from one sample in a study of shared clonotypes between healthy human individuals. This table comes from immunoSEQ multiplex PCR, and its TCRdb copy is limited to in-frame clones, with some not included. This sample has a few million clones, with 90% to 95% found just once. Material: naive CD4+ T cells sorted from blood. The source is a young man in good health. Each CDR3 is given with its conserved first and last residue. Fields, in order: J gene, clone size, V gene, D gene, CDR3 DNA, CDR3 protein. D genes are given only for firm matches. Clone size is stated in some rows and not others, as once, few, many or a class when expanded.

j_gene: TRBJ2-2
abundance: few
v_gene: TRBV10-2
d_gene: NA
CDR3nt: TGCGCCAGCAAGTCCTCCACCGGGGAGCTGTTTTTT
CDR3aa: CASKSSTGELFF

j_gene: TRBJ2-1
abundance: NA
v_gene: TRBV4-1
d_gene: TRBD2
CDR3nt: TGCGCCAGCAGCCTCTTTGGACTAGCGGGAGAGAATGAGCAGTTCTTC
CDR3aa: CASSLFGLAGENEQFF

j_gene: TRBJ2-7
abundance: NA
v_gene: TRBV2
d_gene: NA
CDR3nt: TGTGCCAGCAACAGGGAGGCAGGGGCCTCCTACGAGCAGTACTTC
CDR3aa: CASNREAGASYEQYF

j_gene: TRBJ1-6
abundance: NA
v_gene: TRBV6-5
d_gene: TRBD1
CDR3nt: TGTGCCAGCAGTCTAGGACAGGTTAATTCACCCCTCCACTTT
CDR3aa: CASSLGQVNSPLHF

j_gene: TRBJ2-1
abundance: NA
v_gene: TRBV18
d_gene: TRBD1
CDR3nt: TGTGCCAGCTCACCACCGTTGCTGGGACAGGCCTACAATGAGCAGTTCTTC
CDR3aa: CASSPPLLGQAYNEQFF

j_gene: TRBJ1-2
abundance: NA
v_gene: TRBV6-1
d_gene: TRBD1
CDR3nt: TGTGCCAGCAGTGCAGGGACAGGAGTCCGAATAGGTGGCTACACCTTC
CDR3aa: CASSAGTGVRIGGYTF

j_gene: TRBJ2-1
abundance: NA
v_gene: TRBV5-1
d_gene: NA
CDR3nt: TGCGCCAGCAGCTTGTCTACGGGGTCCTACAATGAGCAGTTCTTC
CDR3aa: CASSLSTGSYNEQFF

j_gene: TRBJ1-1
abundance: NA
v_gene: TRBV19
d_gene: NA
CDR3nt: TGTGCCAGTAGTATACCCATGATGAACACTGAAGCTTTCTTT
CDR3aa: CASSIPMMNTEAFF

j_gene: TRBJ2-3
abundance: NA
v_gene: TRBV7-2
d_gene: TRBD2
CDR3nt: TGTGCCAGCAGCGTCCCGGGACTAGCGCAGTATTTT
CDR3aa: CASSVPGLAQYF

j_gene: TRBJ2-2
abundance: NA
v_gene: TRBV7-2
d_gene: NA
CDR3nt: TGTGCCAGCAGGTCTAGGAGGGCCACCGGGGAGCTGTTTTTT
CDR3aa: CASRSRRATGELFF

j_gene: TRBJ2-4
abundance: NA
v_gene: TRBV21-1
d_gene: NA
CDR3nt: TGTGCCAGCCGTTCGCAGGACAAATTGATCATTCAGTACTTC
CDR3aa: CASRSQDKLIIQYF

j_gene: TRBJ2-7
abundance: NA
v_gene: TRBV2
d_gene: TRBD2
CDR3nt: TGTGCCAGCAGCTTTATAGCGGGGGAGGGAGAGCAGTACTTC
CDR3aa: CASSFIAGEGEQYF

j_gene: TRBJ1-5
abundance: NA
v_gene: TRBV5-8
d_gene: TRBD1
CDR3nt: TGTGCCAGCAGCCTCGGGACAGGTCTAAATCAGCCCCAGCATTTT
CDR3aa: CASSLGTGLNQPQHF

j_gene: TRBJ2-2
abundance: NA
v_gene: TRBV7-9
d_gene: NA
CDR3nt: TGTGCCAGCAGCTCTAACTCAGGGACATCCACCACCGGGGAGCTGTTTTTT
CDR3aa: CASSSNSGTSTTGELFF

j_gene: TRBJ2-7
abundance: NA
v_gene: TRBV13
d_gene: TRBD2
CDR3nt: TGTGCCAGCAGCTCCCTAGCGGGAGGGCCCTACGAGCAGTACTTC
CDR3aa: CASSSLAGGPYEQYF

j_gene: TRBJ2-1
abundance: NA
v_gene: TRBV27
d_gene: TRBD2
CDR3nt: TGTGCCAGCAGTTTAGGACTAGCGGCTCTCGGGGGTGAGCAGTTCTTC
CDR3aa: CASSLGLAALGGEQFF

j_gene: TRBJ2-5
abundance: NA
v_gene: TRBV4-2
d_gene: NA
CDR3nt: TGTGCCAGCAGCCAAGATTTAGAGCTTCAAGAGACCCAGTACTTC
CDR3aa: CASSQDLELQETQYF

j_gene: TRBJ1-3
abundance: NA
v_gene: TRBV29-1
d_gene: NA
CDR3nt: TGCAGCGTTGACCTTGGTCCAGCCACCGTCTCTGGAAACACCATATATTTT
CDR3aa: CSVDLGPATVSGNTIYF

j_gene: TRBJ2-7
abundance: once
v_gene: TRBV19
d_gene: NA
CDR3nt: TGTGCCAGTAGTATGGACAGGGAGGGTGACGAGCAGTACTTC
CDR3aa: CASSMDREGDEQYF

j_gene: TRBJ1-2
abundance: NA
v_gene: TRBV19
d_gene: TRBD1
CDR3nt: TGTGCCAGTGCGTTAGGACAGGGGTATGGCTACACCTTC
CDR3aa: CASALGQGYGYTF

j_gene: TRBJ2-4
abundance: NA
v_gene: TRBV6-6
d_gene: NA
CDR3nt: TGTGCCAGCAGTCCCTCCGGCACTACGGACATTCAGTACTTC
CDR3aa: CASSPSGTTDIQYF

j_gene: TRBJ1-2
abundance: NA
v_gene: TRBV5-4
d_gene: TRBD1
CDR3nt: TGTGCCAGCAGCTTAGGGGACAGGGTCGACTACACCTTC
CDR3aa: CASSLGDRVDYTF

j_gene: TRBJ2-1
abundance: NA
v_gene: TRBV5-4
d_gene: TRBD2
CDR3nt: TGTGCCAGCAGACTCAAGACTAGCGGGGATTACAATGAGCAGTTCTTC
CDR3aa: CASRLKTSGDYNEQFF

j_gene: TRBJ1-6
abundance: NA
v_gene: TRBV7-2
d_gene: TRBD1
CDR3nt: TGTGCCAGCAGCTTAGGAGGAGGGGGCATTTCACCCCTCCACTTT
CDR3aa: CASSLGGGGISPLHF

j_gene: TRBJ1-2
abundance: NA
v_gene: TRBV28
d_gene: NA
CDR3nt: TGTGCCATTACTACAGGGAGCTATGGCTACACCTTC
CDR3aa: CAITTGSYGYTF

j_gene: TRBJ1-3
abundance: NA
v_gene: TRBV5-4
d_gene: TRBD1
CDR3nt: TGTGCCAGCAGCTTGGCTGGGACAGGGCGGAACACCATATATTTT
CDR3aa: CASSLAGTGRNTIYF

j_gene: TRBJ2-3
abundance: NA
v_gene: TRBV29-1
d_gene: NA
CDR3nt: TGCAGCGTTGGGGAAGTCACAGATACGCAGTATTTT
CDR3aa: CSVGEVTDTQYF

j_gene: TRBJ1-4
abundance: NA
v_gene: TRBV9
d_gene: NA
CDR3nt: TGTGCCAGCAGTCCCTTTAATCCAGCTAATGAAAAACTGTTTTTT
CDR3aa: CASSPFNPANEKLFF

j_gene: TRBJ1-2
abundance: NA
v_gene: TRBV10-3
d_gene: NA
CDR3nt: TGTGCCATCAGTGAGCTTCCCGGGACGGCGAACTATGGCTACACCTTC
CDR3aa: CAISELPGTANYGYTF

j_gene: TRBJ1-6
abundance: NA
v_gene: TRBV18
d_gene: TRBD1
CDR3nt: TGTGCCAGCTCACCGACCGGGACAGGGGATTCACCCCTCCACTTT
CDR3aa: CASSPTGTGDSPLHF

j_gene: TRBJ2-7
abundance: NA
v_gene: TRBV4-3
d_gene: TRBD1
CDR3nt: TGCGCCAGCAGCCAAGATGCAGGGGGCGGCGGGGCCTACGAGCAGTACTTC
CDR3aa: CASSQDAGGGGAYEQYF

j_gene: TRBJ2-7
abundance: NA
v_gene: TRBV28
d_gene: NA
CDR3nt: TGTGCCAGCCTTTCCTCCCGGGACGGATTTATGGAGCAGTACTTC
CDR3aa: CASLSSRDGFMEQYF

j_gene: TRBJ1-6
abundance: few
v_gene: TRBV19
d_gene: NA
CDR3nt: TGTGCCAGTAGACCCACCCCAGGGGCTACTTCACCCCTCCACTTT
CDR3aa: CASRPTPGATSPLHF

j_gene: TRBJ1-1
abundance: NA
v_gene: TRBV7-6
d_gene: NA
CDR3nt: TGTGCCAGCAGCCCAGGGACATCTTGGTTTCGAGCTTTCTTT
CDR3aa: CASSPGTSWFRAFF

j_gene: TRBJ2-7
abundance: NA
v_gene: TRBV27
d_gene: NA
CDR3nt: TGTGCCAGCAGTTTCCGGGGGTCCTACGAGCAGTACTTC
CDR3aa: CASSFRGSYEQYF

j_gene: TRBJ2-7
abundance: NA
v_gene: TRBV9
d_gene: NA
CDR3nt: TGTGCCAGCAGCGTAGCGGGAGTGGGGTCCTACGAGCAGTACTTC
CDR3aa: CASSVAGVGSYEQYF

j_gene: TRBJ1-1
abundance: NA
v_gene: TRBV21-1
d_gene: NA
CDR3nt: TGTGCCAGCAGCGGTCGGGGGGGGACGACTGAAGCTTTCTTT
CDR3aa: CASSGRGGTTEAFF

j_gene: TRBJ1-5
abundance: once
v_gene: TRBV7-9
d_gene: NA
CDR3nt: TGTGCCAGCAGCTCCCGACCCGATAGCAATCAGCCCCAGCATTTT
CDR3aa: CASSSRPDSNQPQHF

j_gene: TRBJ2-7
abundance: NA
v_gene: TRBV28
d_gene: TRBD2
CDR3nt: TGTGCCAGCAGTCCATCTGCCGGGGGGGCTTGGGAGCAGTACTTC
CDR3aa: CASSPSAGGAWEQYF

j_gene: TRBJ1-4
abundance: NA
v_gene: TRBV5-6
d_gene: NA
CDR3nt: TGTGCCAGCACTGGCAGGGGCACTAATGAAAAACTGTTTTTT
CDR3aa: CASTGRGTNEKLFF

j_gene: TRBJ2-7
abundance: NA
v_gene: TRBV19
d_gene: NA
CDR3nt: TGTGCCAGTTCCATAGACGGAGCCTACGAGCAGTACTTC
CDR3aa: CASSIDGAYEQYF

j_gene: TRBJ2-5
abundance: NA
v_gene: TRBV5-6
d_gene: TRBD2
CDR3nt: TGTGCCAGCAGACAAGCGGGGGGAGAGACCCAGTACTTC
CDR3aa: CASRQAGGETQYF

j_gene: TRBJ2-3
abundance: NA
v_gene: TRBV7-2
d_gene: TRBD2
CDR3nt: TGTGCCAGCAGGCAAAATACCGGGACTAGCGGGAGACAGACGCAGTATTTT
CDR3aa: CASRQNTGTSGRQTQYF

j_gene: TRBJ2-3
abundance: NA
v_gene: TRBV5-8
d_gene: TRBD1
CDR3nt: TGTGCCAGCAGCTTGGACAGGGGTCGAGCAGATACGCAGTATTTT
CDR3aa: CASSLDRGRADTQYF

j_gene: TRBJ2-6
abundance: NA
v_gene: TRBV14
d_gene: NA
CDR3nt: TGTGCCAGCAGCCAAGCTTTCGCAGGGGTTATTTCTGGGGCCAACGTCCTGACTTTC
CDR3aa: CASSQAFAGVISGANVLTF

j_gene: TRBJ2-5
abundance: NA
v_gene: TRBV6-1
d_gene: NA
CDR3nt: TGTGCCAGCAGTTATCGCAGCGGCCAGTACTTC
CDR3aa: CASSYRSGQYF

j_gene: TRBJ2-6
abundance: NA
v_gene: TRBV19
d_gene: NA
CDR3nt: TGTGCCAGTAGTATAGGGGGCGCACTAAGCTCTGGGGCCAACGTCCTGACTTTC
CDR3aa: CASSIGGALSSGANVLTF

j_gene: TRBJ1-4
abundance: NA
v_gene: TRBV25-1
d_gene: NA
CDR3nt: TGTGCCAGCAGTGCTGGACAGTACGGTCGCGAAAAACTGTTTTTT
CDR3aa: CASSAGQYGREKLFF

j_gene: TRBJ2-2
abundance: NA
v_gene: TRBV11-2
d_gene: TRBD1
CDR3nt: TGTGCCAGCAGCACGACAGGGGTTCAGGCCACCGGGGAGCTGTTTTTT
CDR3aa: CASSTTGVQATGELFF

j_gene: TRBJ2-2
abundance: NA
v_gene: TRBV28
d_gene: TRBD1
CDR3nt: TGTGCCAGCAGTTCTACAGGGGGCGCGAACACCGGGGAGCTGTTTTTT
CDR3aa: CASSSTGGANTGELFF

j_gene: TRBJ2-3
abundance: NA
v_gene: TRBV27
d_gene: NA
CDR3nt: TGTGCCAGCAGTCTCCCCGGGGAAGTCCCAGATACGCAGTATTTT
CDR3aa: CASSLPGEVPDTQYF

j_gene: TRBJ2-5
abundance: NA
v_gene: TRBV5-6
d_gene: NA
CDR3nt: TGTGCCAGCAGCTGGGGGAGCCTCATGGGAGAGACCCAGTACTTC
CDR3aa: CASSWGSLMGETQYF

j_gene: TRBJ1-2
abundance: NA
v_gene: TRBV7-9
d_gene: TRBD1
CDR3nt: TGTGCCAGCAGCTTAGTGGGACAGGGTTCGCGCTACACCTTC
CDR3aa: CASSLVGQGSRYTF

j_gene: TRBJ1-2
abundance: NA
v_gene: TRBV11-2
d_gene: NA
CDR3nt: TGTGCCAGCCTCGGGGGCGGTAACTATGGCTACACCTTC
CDR3aa: CASLGGGNYGYTF

j_gene: TRBJ1-2
abundance: NA
v_gene: TRBV2
d_gene: NA
CDR3nt: TGTGCCAGCAGGACCGAAGTTCTGGGCTACACCTTC
CDR3aa: CASRTEVLGYTF

j_gene: TRBJ2-2
abundance: NA
v_gene: TRBV7-3
d_gene: NA
CDR3nt: TGTGCCAGCAGCCAAGGACAGTTAGGCACCGGGGAGCTGTTTTTT
CDR3aa: CASSQGQLGTGELFF

j_gene: TRBJ1-1
abundance: few
v_gene: TRBV6-6
d_gene: NA
CDR3nt: TGTGCCAGCAGTTACATGGGGCGGGGGACTGAAGCTTTCTTT
CDR3aa: CASSYMGRGTEAFF

j_gene: TRBJ1-2
abundance: NA
v_gene: TRBV27
d_gene: TRBD1
CDR3nt: TGTGCCAGCAGACAGGGGTGGAACTATGGCTACACCTTC
CDR3aa: CASRQGWNYGYTF

j_gene: TRBJ2-7
abundance: NA
v_gene: TRBV7-8
d_gene: NA
CDR3nt: TGTGCCAGCAGCTTAGGTGAACAGAGCTCCTACGAGCAGTACTTC
CDR3aa: CASSLGEQSSYEQYF

j_gene: TRBJ2-7
abundance: NA
v_gene: TRBV2
d_gene: TRBD1
CDR3nt: TGTGCCAGCAGAGCCGGGACAGGGGCCCGAATGCCCTCCTACGAGCAGTACTTC
CDR3aa: CASRAGTGARMPSYEQYF